These 21 T cell receptor beta chains came from one sample sequenced in a study of shared clonotypes between healthy human individuals. The table came from immunoSEQ multiplex PCR; TCRdb's copy has only in-frame clones and leaves some out. The sample records roughly 2.6 million clones, about 92% being singletons. What was sequenced was naive CD4+ T cells sorted from blood. The subset is: CD45RA+ positively selected. The receptors shown here come from a man aged 18-30 years in good health.

The rearrangement joins TRBV5-1 to TRBJ1-2, with TRBD1 identical over 7 bases. In germline, CDR1 is SGHRS, CDR2 YFSETQ. Trimming at V came to 6 bases and at J to 4 bases, leaving 6 bases not matched to a gene. This CDR3 comprises 13 residues. CDR3 residues: CASNEGGIYGYTF. CDR3 nucleotide sequence: TGCGCCAGCAACGAAGGGGGCATCTATGGCTACACCTTC.

This rearrangement joins TRBV7-2 to TRBJ1-1; D is undetermined. The CDR3 extends over 13 amino acids. The V end was cut by 7 bases, the J end by 9 bases, with 18 bases between. Per germline, CDR1 SGHTA and CDR2 FQGNSA. CDR3 loop: CASIIPGMEQAFF. CDR3 nucleotides: TGTGCCAGCATCATCCCGGGGATGGAACAAGCTTTCTTT.

This chain uses TRBV6-6 with TRBJ2-7; 11 nucleotides agree with TRBD1. The CDR3 totals 15 residues. Germline CDR1 and CDR2: MNHNY and SVGAGI (reference sequence). The V and J ends lost 5 bases and 7 bases, in that order; junction bases with no gene match: 10. The CDR3 sequence is CASSLAGQGVGEQYF. The CDR3 bases are TGTGCCAGCAGTCTAGCGGGACAGGGGGTTGGGGAGCAGTACTTC.

The J gene is TRBJ2-6, the V gene TRBV18, with D uncertain. Between the trimmed V and J ends, which lost 5 bases and 0 bases, there was a span of 8 bases. Germline-derived CDR1 and CDR2 are KGHSH and LQKENI. The CDR3 sequence is 15 residues long. The CDR3: CASSNPVSGANVLTF. The CDR3 nucleotides are TGTGCCAGCTCAAACCCCGTCTCTGGGGCCAACGTCCTGACTTTC.

This chain links TRBV7-2 with TRBJ2-7, with 7 bases aligning to TRBD2. The CDR3 totals 16 residues. Unmatched junction bases numbered 10, after V lost 5 bases and J lost 0 bases. The germline V gene encodes CDR1 SGHTA and CDR2 FQGNSA. In DNA form, the CDR3 reads TGTGCCAGCAGCAGTTTTCGCGGGAGAACCTCCTACGAGCAGTACTTC. It yields the protein CASSSFRGRTSYEQYF.

The chain couples TRBV11-3 to TRBJ2-1; 7 bases agree with TRBD1. The CDR3 sequence is 13 residues long. J gave up 4 bases and V 5 bases, and 2 bases lay outside the gene matches. Germline V gene sequence: CDR1 SGHNT, CDR2 YENEEA. The CDR3 here is CASSKGQYNEQFF. CDR3 DNA sequence: TGTGCCAGCAGCAAGGGACAGTACAATGAGCAGTTCTTC.

The rearrangement uses TRBV6-5 and TRBJ2-3; 9 nucleotides align to TRBD2. From germline, CDR1 is MNHEY and CDR2 SVGAGI. The CDR3 sequence is 16 residues long. With V trimmed by 0 bases and J by 9 bases, 10 bases remained unmatched. In DNA form, the CDR3 reads TGTGCCAGCAGTTACTCAGCGGGACTAGCCCGGTCCACGCAGTATTTT. It yields the protein CASSYSAGLARSTQYF.

In regard to this clone: Other DNA sequences in this specimen translate into the identical CDR3. This chain links TRBV29-1 with TRBJ1-2; no clear D. This CDR3 contains 16 residues. Germline CDR1 and CDR2: SQVTM and ANQGSEA. The V gene lost 0 bases and the J gene lost 5 bases, with 19 bases spanning the gap. The CDR3 DNA follows: TGCAGCGTTGAAGACCCTCCCCCCGGGAATGGATATGGCTACACCTTC. Protein sequence: CSVEDPPPGNGYGYTF.

This rearrangement joins TRBV5-1 to TRBJ2-7; the D gene is possibly TRBD1 (6 bases). The CDR3 covers 12 residues. Trimming removed 2 bases from V and 7 bases from J, with 10 bases in between. Germline CDR1 SGHRS, CDR2 YFSETQ. The CDR3 DNA reads TGCGCCAGCAGCTTACAGGGAGTGGAGCAGTACTTC. Translating gives CASSLQGVEQYF.

The rearrangement uses TRBV30 and TRBJ2-1, with D maybe TRBD2 (5 bases). The CDR3 is 15 amino acids. Trimming shortened V by 0 bases and J by 6 bases, and 15 bases separated the two germline ends. Germline V gene sequence: CDR1 GTSNPN, CDR2 SVGIG (reference sequence). DNA of the CDR3: TGTGCCTGGAGTGTACGACACCTTGGGAGCAATGAGCAGTTCTTC. It is translated as CAWSVRHLGSNEQFF.

The CDR3 DNA follows: TGTGCCAGCAGCCGGACAGGGGACTATGGCTACACCTTC. As protein: CASSRTGDYGYTF. The V and J genes are TRBV13 and TRBJ1-2; 9 bases fit TRBD1. This CDR3 has 13 residues. Germline assignment: CDR1 PRHDT and CDR2 FYEKMQ (reference sequence). V shed 5 bases, J shed 3 bases, and the junction held 1 base outside the gene matches.

The J gene is TRBJ2-2, the V gene TRBV10-2; 7 bases map to TRBD2. The germline CDR1 and CDR2 sequences are WSHSY and SAAADI. V dropped 8 bases and J dropped 5; count of bases not matched to a gene: 8. This CDR3 is built from 14 residues. The CDR3 loop is CASRLAVSTGELFF. The CDR3 nucleotides read TGCGCCAGCCGGCTAGCGGTTAGTACCGGGGAGCTGTTTTTT.

The chain carries TRBV2 and TRBJ2-7; TRBD1 matches at 7 bases. The CDR3 is made up of 15 amino acids. Trimming took 6 bases from V and 3 from J; bases not matched to a gene: 11. Germline V gene data show CDR1 as SNHLY and CDR2 as FYNNEI. The CDR3 nucleotides are TGTGCCAGCAGGCTCTCTGGGGACAGAAACTACGAGCAGTACTTC. This gives the protein CASRLSGDRNYEQYF.

The V call is TRBV6-1, the J call TRBJ1-5, with unresolved D. V was trimmed by 2 bases and J by 6 bases, leaving 11 bases between them. From germline, CDR1 is MNHNS and CDR2 SASEGT. This CDR3 region has 14 residues. This CDR3 is CASSEMGIGQPQHF. In DNA, the CDR3 is TGTGCCAGCAGTGAAATGGGGATTGGTCAGCCCCAGCATTTT.

The chain joins TRBV4-1 to TRBJ2-7, with TRBD1 identical over 9 bases. CDR3 length: 15 residues. With V trimmed by 6 bases and J by 2 bases, 8 bases remained unmatched. The germline V gene has CDR1 MGHRA and CDR2 YSYEKL. CDR3 DNA sequence: TGCGCCAGCAGGAGCACCGGGACAGGGACCTACGAGCAGTACTTC. As protein: CASRSTGTGTYEQYF.

The count of this clone is one. The gene calls are TRBV9 and TRBJ2-1, with D hard to call. There are 16 residues in the CDR3. In germline, CDR1 is SGDLS, CDR2 YYNGEE. The ends were cut back, 2 bases at V and 0 bases at J, with 12 bases in the middle. The CDR3 DNA follows: TGTGCCAGCAGCGTCCGCAGCTTGAGCTCCTACAATGAGCAGTTCTTC. The encoded protein is CASSVRSLSSYNEQFF.

The V and J genes are TRBV6-1 and TRBJ2-7, with D perhaps given as TRBD1 or TRBD2 (5 bases each). The CDR3 is made up of 15 amino acids. V was clipped by 6 bases and J by 2 bases, with 17 bases between them. The germline V gene encodes CDR1 MNHNS and CDR2 SASEGT. CDR3 residues: CASRAGIRDPYEQYF. The DNA of the CDR3 is TGTGCCAGCAGGGCCGGTATCCGGGACCCCTACGAGCAGTACTTC.

This clone appeared a few times. The chain employs TRBV27 and TRBJ2-7; 7 bases agree with TRBD2. Germline CDR1 MNHEY, CDR2 SMNVEV (reference sequence). The junction had 13 bases not matched to a gene; V was cut back by 5 bases and J by 3 bases. The CDR3 loop spans 16 amino acids. The CDR3 reads CASSPSSGYIVYEQYF. CDR3 DNA: TGTGCCAGCAGTCCTTCTAGCGGCTATATCGTCTACGAGCAGTACTTC.

The chain has TRBV28 and TRBJ1-1; no reliable D call. Germline CDR1 and CDR2: MDHEN and SYDVKM. V lost 6 bases and J 1 base, leaving 9 bases between the germline ends. The CDR3 spans 13 residues. CDR3 DNA: TGTGCCAGCAGCGGACGGGCGAACACTGAAGCTTTCTTT. Encoded protein: CASSGRANTEAFF.

The rearrangement joins TRBV19 to TRBJ2-6; no clear D gene. There are 19 residues in the CDR3. V lost 3 bases and J 1 base, leaving 19 bases between the germline ends. Germline CDR1 and CDR2: LNHDA and SQIVND (reference sequence). In DNA form, the CDR3 reads TGTGCCAGTAGTATGGCCACGTCAAGAGCACGGTCTGGGGCCAACGTCCTGACTTTC. Translation: CASSMATSRARSGANVLTF.

This rearrangement joins TRBV11-2 to TRBJ2-3; D is perhaps TRBD2 (5 bases). The CDR3 is 15 amino acids. Germline CDR1 SGHAT, CDR2 FQNNGV. Trimming took 5 bases from V and 5 from J, leaving 17 bases between them. CDR3 residues: CASSPDGVRGDTQYF. The CDR3 DNA reads as TGTGCCAGCAGCCCGGACGGGGTTCGTGGAGATACGCAGTATTTT.